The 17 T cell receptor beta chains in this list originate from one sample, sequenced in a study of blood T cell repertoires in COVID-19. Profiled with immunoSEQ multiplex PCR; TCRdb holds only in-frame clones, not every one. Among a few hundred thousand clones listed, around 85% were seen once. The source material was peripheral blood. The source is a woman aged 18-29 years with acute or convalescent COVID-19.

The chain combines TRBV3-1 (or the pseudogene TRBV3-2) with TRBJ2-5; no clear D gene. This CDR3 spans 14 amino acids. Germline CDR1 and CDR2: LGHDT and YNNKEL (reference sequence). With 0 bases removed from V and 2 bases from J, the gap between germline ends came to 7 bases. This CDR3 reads CASSQDDWQETQYF. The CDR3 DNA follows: TGTGCCAGCAGCCAAGATGACTGGCAAGAGACCCAGTACTTC.

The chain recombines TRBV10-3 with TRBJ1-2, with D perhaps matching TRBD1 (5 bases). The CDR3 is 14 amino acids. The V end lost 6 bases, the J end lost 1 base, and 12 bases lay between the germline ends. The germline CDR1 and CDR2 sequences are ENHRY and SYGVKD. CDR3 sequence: CAIRKTVDNYGYTF. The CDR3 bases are TGTGCCATCAGGAAGACAGTCGATAACTATGGCTACACCTTC.

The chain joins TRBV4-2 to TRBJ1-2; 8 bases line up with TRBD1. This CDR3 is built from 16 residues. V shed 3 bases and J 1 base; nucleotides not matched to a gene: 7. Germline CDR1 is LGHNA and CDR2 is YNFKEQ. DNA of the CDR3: TGTGCCAGCAGCCAGACAGGGGCGAAAAGTAACTATGGCTACACCTTC. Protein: CASSQTGAKSNYGYTF.

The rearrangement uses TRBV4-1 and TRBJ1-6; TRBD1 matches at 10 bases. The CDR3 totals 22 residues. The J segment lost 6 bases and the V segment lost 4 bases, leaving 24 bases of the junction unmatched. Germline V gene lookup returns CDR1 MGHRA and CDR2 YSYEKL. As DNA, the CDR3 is TGCGCCAGCAGCCTTAGAAAGACCTTTCGACAGGGGGCGCCCGTAGCTAATTCACCCCTCCACTTT. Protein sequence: CASSLRKTFRQGAPVANSPLHF.

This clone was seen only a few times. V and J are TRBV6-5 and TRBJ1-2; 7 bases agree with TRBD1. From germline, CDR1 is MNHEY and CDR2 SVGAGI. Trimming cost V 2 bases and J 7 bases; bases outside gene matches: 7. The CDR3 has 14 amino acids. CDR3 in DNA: TGTGCCAGCAGTTACGCGGGACAGCAAAGTGGCTACACCTTC. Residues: CASSYAGQQSGYTF.

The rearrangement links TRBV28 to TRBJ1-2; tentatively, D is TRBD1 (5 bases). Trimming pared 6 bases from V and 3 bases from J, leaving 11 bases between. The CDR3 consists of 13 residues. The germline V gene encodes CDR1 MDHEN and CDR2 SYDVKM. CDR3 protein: CASRQEVDYGYTF. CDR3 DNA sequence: TGTGCCAGCAGACAGGAAGTGGACTATGGCTACACCTTC.

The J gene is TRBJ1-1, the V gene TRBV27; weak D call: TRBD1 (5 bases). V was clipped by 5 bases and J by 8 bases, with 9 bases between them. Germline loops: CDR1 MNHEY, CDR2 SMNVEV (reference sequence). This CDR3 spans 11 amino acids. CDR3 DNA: TGTGCCAGCAGTACCCGGACAGAAGCTTTCTTT. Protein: CASSTRTEAFF.

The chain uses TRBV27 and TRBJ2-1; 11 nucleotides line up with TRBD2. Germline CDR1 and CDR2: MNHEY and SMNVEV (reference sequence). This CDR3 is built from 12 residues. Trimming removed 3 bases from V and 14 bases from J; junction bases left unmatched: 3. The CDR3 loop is CASSFPGLAEFF. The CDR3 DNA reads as TGTGCCAGCAGTTTCCCGGGACTAGCGGAGTTCTTC.

The DNA of the CDR3 is TGTGCTAGTGGTCTTTTCGGACAGACCTACGAGCAGTACTTC. Protein: CASGLFGQTYEQYF. The chain employs TRBV12-5 and TRBJ2-7, with a tentative D call TRBD1 (6 bases). There are 14 residues in the CDR3. The V and J ends lost 5 bases and 2 bases respectively, with 13 bases between them. Per germline, CDR1 LGHNT and CDR2 FRNRAP.

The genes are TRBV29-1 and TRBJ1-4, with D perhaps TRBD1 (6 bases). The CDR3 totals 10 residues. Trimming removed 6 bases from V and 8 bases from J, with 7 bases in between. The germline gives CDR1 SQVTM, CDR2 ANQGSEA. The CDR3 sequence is CSVGAEKLFF. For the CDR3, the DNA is TGCAGCGTGGGGGCGGAAAAACTGTTTTTT.

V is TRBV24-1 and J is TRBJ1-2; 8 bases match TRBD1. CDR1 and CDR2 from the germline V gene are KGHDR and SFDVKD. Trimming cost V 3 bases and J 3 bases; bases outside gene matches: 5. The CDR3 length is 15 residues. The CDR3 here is CATSDPDRGDYGYTF. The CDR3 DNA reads TGTGCCACCAGTGATCCCGACAGGGGAGACTATGGCTACACCTTC.

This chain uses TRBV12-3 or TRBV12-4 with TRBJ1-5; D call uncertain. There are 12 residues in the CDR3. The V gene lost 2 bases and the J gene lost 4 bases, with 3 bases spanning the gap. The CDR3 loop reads CASSLLNQPQHF. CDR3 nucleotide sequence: TGTGCCAGCAGTTTATTAAATCAGCCCCAGCATTTT.

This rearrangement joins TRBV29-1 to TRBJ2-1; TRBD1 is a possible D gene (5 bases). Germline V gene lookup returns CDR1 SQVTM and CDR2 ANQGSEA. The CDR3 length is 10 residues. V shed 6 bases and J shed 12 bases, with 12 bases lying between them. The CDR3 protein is CSVATAAQFF. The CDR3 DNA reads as TGCAGCGTCGCGACAGCCGCGCAGTTCTTC.

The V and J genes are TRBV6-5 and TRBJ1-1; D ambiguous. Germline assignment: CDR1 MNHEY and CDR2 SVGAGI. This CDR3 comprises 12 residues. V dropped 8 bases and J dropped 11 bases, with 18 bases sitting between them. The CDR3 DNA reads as TGTGCCAGCTGGGAGAGGACGAAGTGGGCTTTCTTT. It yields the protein CASWERTKWAFF.

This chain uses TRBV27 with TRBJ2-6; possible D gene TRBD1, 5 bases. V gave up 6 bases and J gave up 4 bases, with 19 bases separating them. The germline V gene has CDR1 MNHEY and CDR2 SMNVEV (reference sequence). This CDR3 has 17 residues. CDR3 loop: CASRKHKGARGANVLTF. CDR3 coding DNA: TGTGCCAGCAGAAAACATAAAGGGGCGAGAGGGGCCAACGTCCTGACTTTC. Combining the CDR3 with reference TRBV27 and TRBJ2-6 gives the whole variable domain EAQVTQNPRYLITVTGKKLTVTCSQNMNHEYMSWYRQDPGLGLRQIYYSMNVEVTDKGDVPEGYKVSRKEKRNFPLILESPSPNQTSLYFCASRKHKGARGANVLTFGAGSRLTVL.

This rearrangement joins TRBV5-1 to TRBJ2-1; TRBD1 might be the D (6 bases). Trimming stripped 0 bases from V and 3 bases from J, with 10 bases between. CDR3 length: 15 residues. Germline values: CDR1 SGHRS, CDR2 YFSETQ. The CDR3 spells CASSLEGTLYNEQFF. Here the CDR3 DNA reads TGCGCCAGCAGCTTGGAGGGGACACTCTACAATGAGCAGTTCTTC.

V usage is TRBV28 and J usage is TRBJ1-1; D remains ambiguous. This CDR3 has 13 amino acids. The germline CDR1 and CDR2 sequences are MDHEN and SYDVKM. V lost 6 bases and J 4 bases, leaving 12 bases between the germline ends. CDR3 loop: CASSHSYGTEAFF. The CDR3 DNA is TGTGCCAGCAGCCACAGTTATGGCACTGAAGCTTTCTTT.